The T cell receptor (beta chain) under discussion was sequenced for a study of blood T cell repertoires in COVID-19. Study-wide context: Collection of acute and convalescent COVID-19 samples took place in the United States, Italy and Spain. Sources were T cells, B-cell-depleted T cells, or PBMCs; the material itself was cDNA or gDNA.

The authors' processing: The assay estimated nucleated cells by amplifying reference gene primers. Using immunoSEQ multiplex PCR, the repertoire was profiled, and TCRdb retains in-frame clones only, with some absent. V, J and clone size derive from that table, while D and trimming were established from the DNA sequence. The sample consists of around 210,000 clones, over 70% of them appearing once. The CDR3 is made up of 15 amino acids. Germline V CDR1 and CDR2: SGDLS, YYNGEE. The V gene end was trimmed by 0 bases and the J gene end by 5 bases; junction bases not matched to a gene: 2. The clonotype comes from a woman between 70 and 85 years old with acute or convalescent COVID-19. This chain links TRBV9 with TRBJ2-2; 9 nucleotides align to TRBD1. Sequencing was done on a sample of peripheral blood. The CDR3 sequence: CASSVAGQGTGELFF. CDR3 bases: TGTGCCAGCAGCGTAGCGGGACAGGGTACCGGGGAGCTGTTTTTT.